Each of the 32 T cell receptor beta chains below was sequenced from the same sample in a study of shared clonotypes between healthy human individuals. Method: immunoSEQ multiplex PCR; TCRdb's copy keeps in-frame clones and lacks some. The sample lists about 300,000 clones, approximately 79% occurring once. Sequenced: memory CD4+ T cells sorted from blood. Subset described: CD45RA-negative fraction. All receptors derive from a man aged 25-40 years in good health.

This clone showed up just once. The chain combines TRBV5-5 with TRBJ1-3; a weak D match, TRBD1 (5 bases). The length of the CDR3 is 13 residues. V was cut by 4 bases and J by 4 bases, with 9 bases left in between. Germline V CDR1 and CDR2: SGHKS, YYEKEE (reference sequence). The CDR3 reads CASSINRGNTIYF. CDR3 nucleotide sequence: TGTGCCAGCAGCATCAACAGGGGAAACACCATATATTTT.

J is TRBJ2-1 and V is TRBV11-3, with TRBD2 matching 11 bases. Germline CDR1 reads SGHNT; CDR2 reads YENEEA. The junction had 10 bases not matched to a gene; V was cut back by 2 bases and J by 7 bases. The CDR3 runs to 17 residues. DNA for the CDR3: TGTGCCAGCAGCTTAAGGTCTTGGACTAGCGGGTATAATGAGCAGTTCTTC. Its protein product is CASSLRSWTSGYNEQFF.

The chain carries TRBV7-9 and TRBJ2-3; 8 positions match TRBD2. Germline V gene data show CDR1 as SEHNR and CDR2 as FQNEAQ (reference sequence). J lost 5 bases, V lost 1 base, and 5 bases had no gene match. This CDR3 contains 15 residues. The CDR3 nucleotides read TGTGCCAGCAGCTTAGTGGGGACTAGGGAAGATACGCAGTATTTT. It specifies CASSLVGTREDTQYF. Full variable domain (rest looked up from reference TRBV7-9 and TRBJ2-3): DTGVSQNPRHKITKRGQNVTFRCDPISEHNRLYWYRQTLGQGPEFLTYFQNEAQLEKSRLLSDRFSAERPKGSFSTLEIQRTEQGDSAMYLCASSLVGTREDTQYFGPGTRLTVL.

The chain uses TRBV19 and TRBJ1-3, with D hard to call. CDR1 and CDR2 from the germline V gene are LNHDA and SQIVND (reference sequence). Deletions cut 5 bases from V and 0 bases from J, with 5 bases between. The CDR3 runs to 13 residues. Written as DNA, the CDR3 is TGTGCCAGTAGTCGGGGCTCTGGAAACACCATATATTTT. Protein product: CASSRGSGNTIYF.

This clone has just a few counts. The chain has TRBV28 and TRBJ2-1; D is unclear. Germline values: CDR1 MDHEN, CDR2 SYDVKM. This CDR3 comprises 13 residues. V was clipped by 7 bases and J by 12 bases, with 19 bases between them. CDR3 protein: CASNFRLGEGQFF. DNA for the CDR3: TGTGCCAGCAACTTTCGTTTAGGAGAAGGGCAGTTCTTC.

This clone is a singleton in its sample. CDR3 DNA sequence: TGTGCCAGCAGCTTGTCTACAATAGGCGACGAGCAGTACTTC. Translated: CASSLSTIGDEQYF. The chain combines TRBV7-6 with TRBJ2-7; no definite D call. This CDR3 spans 14 amino acids. CDR1 and CDR2 from the germline V gene are SGHVS and FNYEAQ. V was cut by 3 bases and J by 5 bases, with 14 bases left in between.

This clone showed up just a few times. The rearrangement uses TRBV4-2 and TRBJ2-5; 7 bases align to TRBD1. Germline V CDR1 and CDR2: LGHNA, YNFKEQ. The CDR3 totals 13 residues. V shed 1 base and J 4 bases; nucleotides not matched to a gene: 0. DNA for the CDR3: TGTGCCAGCAGCCAAGGACAGGGAGAGACCCAGTACTTC. Its translation is CASSQGQGETQYF.

Many counts were recorded for this clone. This sequence joins TRBV6-1 and TRBJ2-2; the D gene is possibly TRBD1 (5 bases). In germline, CDR1 is MNHNS, CDR2 SASEGT. Trimming pared 3 bases from V and 3 bases from J, leaving 5 bases between. The CDR3 totals 13 residues. The CDR3 DNA follows: TGTGCCAGCAGTGACAGGGACACCGGGGAGCTGTTTTTT. This gives the protein CASSDRDTGELFF.

The chain is built from TRBV9 and TRBJ2-7; D gene ambiguous. The CDR3 is 13 amino acids. Germline V lookup: CDR1 SGDLS, CDR2 YYNGEE. V gave up 1 base and J gave up 1 base, with 6 bases separating them. The chain's CDR3 is CASSVQGSYEQYF. The CDR3 DNA reads as TGTGCCAGCAGCGTACAAGGGTCCTACGAGCAGTACTTC.

In the case of this clone: The identical CDR3 is also encoded by other nucleotide sequences in the sample. The V and J genes are TRBV7-9 and TRBJ1-1; 8 bases are shared with TRBD1. The CDR3 is 14 residues long. V shed 6 bases and J 5 bases; nucleotides not matched to a gene: 8. Germline lookup yields CDR1 SEHNR and CDR2 FQNEAQ (reference sequence). CDR3 residues: CASSADRGFTEAFF. The CDR3 DNA sequence: TGTGCCAGCAGTGCAGACAGGGGATTTACTGAAGCTTTCTTT.

Written as DNA, the CDR3 is TGTGCCAGCAGCCTGTGGGGCAACCCTGAAGGGAATACGCAGTATTTT. Translated, it gives CASSLWGNPEGNTQYF. V and J are TRBV5-6 and TRBJ2-3; tentatively, D is TRBD1 (5 bases). V lost 4 bases, J lost 7 bases, and 22 bases lay in between. The CDR3 sequence is 16 residues long. Germline-derived CDR1 and CDR2 are SGHDT and YYEEEE.

This clone was observed many times. The chain employs TRBV19 and TRBJ2-4; 9 bases are a match to TRBD2. The CDR3 has 19 amino acids. The V and J ends lost 6 bases and 1 base, in that order; junction bases with no gene match: 16. The germline V gene has CDR1 LNHDA and CDR2 SQIVND (reference sequence). The CDR3: CASSPQGLAGELAKNIQYF. For the CDR3, the DNA is TGTGCCAGTAGCCCCCAGGGGTTAGCGGGAGAACTCGCCAAAAACATTCAGTACTTC.

The rearrangement uses TRBV11-2 and TRBJ1-4; tentative D call: TRBD1 (5 bases). The CDR3 has 14 residues. Trimming cost V 0 bases and J 8 bases, with 10 bases left between them. CDR1 and CDR2 from the germline V gene are SGHAT and FQNNGV. CDR3 sequence reads: CASSLDLWGEKLFF. Written as DNA, the CDR3 is TGTGCCAGCAGCTTAGATCTCTGGGGCGAAAAACTGTTTTTT. Full variable domain (outside the CDR3, taken from reference TRBV11-2 and TRBJ1-4): EAGVAQSPRYKIIEKRQSVAFWCNPISGHATLYWYQQILGQGPKLLIQFQNNGVVDDSQLPKDRFSAERLKGVDSTLKIQPAKLEDSAVYLCASSLDLWGEKLFFGSGTQLSVL.

This chain connects TRBV6-4 to TRBJ2-3; D unresolved. This CDR3 is 9 amino acids long. V lost 9 bases and J 13 bases, leaving 11 bases between the germline ends. Germline V gene lookup returns CDR1 MRHNA and CDR2 SNTAGT. CDR3 residues: CARYHAEYF. The CDR3 DNA follows: TGTGCCAGATACCACGCTGAGTATTTT.

This clone is a singleton in its sample. CDR3 protein: CASSFLSSVGEQYF. CDR3 DNA: TGTGCCAGCAGTTTTCTGAGCTCGGTGGGCGAGCAGTACTTC. The chain employs TRBV28 and TRBJ2-7; D uncertain. The CDR3 covers 14 residues. CDR1 and CDR2 from the germline V gene are MDHEN and SYDVKM. V gave up 3 bases and J gave up 6 bases, with 15 bases separating them.

The chain joins TRBV18 to TRBJ1-4; the match to TRBD1 covers 10 bases. Germline V gives CDR1 KGHSH, CDR2 LQKENI. V lost 3 bases and J lost 8; bases outside the gene matches: 12. This CDR3 has 17 residues. The CDR3 DNA is TGTGCCAGCTCACCCGAACAAATGACAGGGGGCAGGGAAAAACTGTTTTTT. Its protein product is CASSPEQMTGGREKLFF.

In this sample, this clone turned up many times. The V gene is TRBV6-4, the J gene TRBJ2-6, with no clear D. The CDR3 is made up of 16 amino acids. Germline values: CDR1 MRHNA, CDR2 SNTAGT. V gave up 2 bases and J gave up 0 bases, with 8 bases separating them. The CDR3 spells CASSDLGGSGANVLTF. The CDR3, as DNA: TGTGCCAGCAGTGACCTGGGTGGCTCTGGGGCCAACGTCCTGACTTTC.

The gene calls are TRBV7-6 and TRBJ2-1; D unclear. From germline, CDR1 is SGHVS and CDR2 FNYEAQ. This CDR3 spans 15 amino acids. V lost 1 base, J lost 2 bases, and 9 bases lay in between. CDR3: CASSLETNTYNEQFF. In nucleotides, the CDR3 is TGTGCCAGCAGCTTAGAAACCAATACCTACAATGAGCAGTTCTTC.

This clone was detected only a few times. V usage is TRBV28 and J usage is TRBJ2-2, with D possibly being TRBD2 (6 bases). This CDR3 comprises 17 residues. In germline, CDR1 is MDHEN, CDR2 SYDVKM. Trimming left V 4 bases short and J 2 bases short, with 17 bases between. The CDR3 DNA sequence: TGTGCCAGCAGTTCCTCTGGGGTAGCGGATAACACCGGGGAGCTGTTTTTT. Translating gives CASSSSGVADNTGELFF.

The chain has TRBV7-9 and TRBJ2-1; D perhaps matches TRBD2 (6 bases). V shed 3 bases and J shed 4 bases, with 13 bases lying between them. The CDR3 is made up of 15 amino acids. Germline-derived CDR1 and CDR2 are SEHNR and FQNEAQ (reference sequence). CDR3 in amino acids: CASSLGLAVYNEQFF. As DNA, the CDR3 is TGTGCCAGCAGCTTGGGACTTGCGGTTTACAATGAGCAGTTCTTC.

The chain employs TRBV5-1 and TRBJ1-4, with a possible D match to TRBD1 (5 bases). Germline assignment: CDR1 SGHRS and CDR2 YFSETQ. Trimming took 4 bases from V and 3 from J, leaving 19 bases between them. The CDR3 sequence is 17 residues long. The chain's CDR3 is CASSPRVLGGANEKLFF. In nucleotides, the CDR3 is TGCGCCAGCAGCCCCCGGGTACTTGGGGGGGCTAATGAAAAACTGTTTTTT.

The rearrangement joins TRBV7-9 to TRBJ2-7; 7 nucleotides line up with TRBD1. V shed 2 bases, J shed 2 bases, and the junction held 3 bases outside the gene matches. The CDR3 is made up of 14 amino acids. Per the germline V gene, CDR1 is SEHNR and CDR2 is FQNEAQ (reference sequence). The CDR3 DNA reads as TGTGCCAGCAGCTTAAGTGGGACAGCCTACGAGCAGTACTTC. Encoded protein: CASSLSGTAYEQYF.

V and J are TRBV5-1 and TRBJ1-4; weak D call: TRBD1 (6 bases). Germline V lookup: CDR1 SGHRS, CDR2 YFSETQ. The CDR3 has 15 amino acids. The germline V and J ends were trimmed by 4 bases and 0 bases, with 10 bases remaining between them. For the CDR3, the DNA is TGCGCCAGCAGCCCTGGGGGGCCAACTAATGAAAAACTGTTTTTT. It specifies CASSPGGPTNEKLFF.

The V gene is TRBV7-9, the J gene TRBJ2-1; D is perhaps TRBD1 or TRBD2 (5 bases each). The ends were cut back, 5 bases at V and 6 bases at J, with 14 bases in the middle. The CDR3 length is 14 residues. CDR1 SEHNR and CDR2 FQNEAQ come from the germline V gene (reference sequence). CDR3 DNA: TGTGCCAGCAGCGAAAGGGGACCGAGCAATGAGCAGTTCTTC. Residues: CASSERGPSNEQFF.

V gene TRBV11-2 combines with J gene TRBJ2-2, with TRBD2 identical over 7 bases. The ends lost 1 base at V and 3 bases at J; junction bases unmatched: 2. The CDR3 extends over 15 amino acids. Germline CDR1 is SGHAT and CDR2 is FQNNGV. The CDR3 spells CASSLGAGYTGELFF. DNA of the CDR3: TGTGCCAGCAGCTTAGGAGCGGGGTACACCGGGGAGCTGTTTTTT.

Concerning this clone: In the same sample, other DNA sequences code for this CDR3. The gene calls are TRBV2 and TRBJ2-7; D not resolved. Trimming removed 6 bases at V and 1 base at J, with 13 bases between. This CDR3 is built from 14 residues. Germline CDR1 SNHLY, CDR2 FYNNEI. The CDR3: CASSGGYNSYEQYF. DNA of the CDR3: TGTGCCAGCAGCGGCGGCTACAATTCCTACGAGCAGTACTTC.

Concerning this clone itself: The identical CDR3 is also encoded by other nucleotide sequences in the sample. This sequence joins TRBV5-4 and TRBJ1-1, with D possibly TRBD1 on 6 matching bases. Germline CDR1 reads SGHNT; CDR2 reads YYREEE (reference sequence). The CDR3 consists of 16 residues. V lost 0 bases, J lost 0 bases, and 12 bases lay in between. CDR3 bases: TGTGCCAGCAGCTTGGGGGGGCAGGGAATGAACACTGAAGCTTTCTTT. Encoded protein: CASSLGGQGMNTEAFF. The full variable domain, its missing parts supplied by reference TRBV5-4 and TRBJ1-1, is ETGVTQSPTHLIKTRGQQVTLRCSSQSGHNTVSWYQQALGQGPQFIFQYYREEENGRGNFPPRFSGLQFPNYSSELNVNALELDDSALYLCASSLGGQGMNTEAFFGQGTRLTVV.

CDR3 DNA sequence: TGTGCCAGCACCCCGGGACTAGCGACCGGGGAGCTGTTTTTT. It encodes CASTPGLATGELFF. This sequence joins TRBV2 and TRBJ2-2; 10 positions agree with TRBD2. CDR3 length: 14 residues. The V gene's germline CDR1 is SNHLY and CDR2 FYNNEI. V was clipped by 7 bases and J by 5 bases; unmatched bases: 4.

This clone was recorded many times. Other DNA sequences in the sample encode the same CDR3. V and J are TRBV9 and TRBJ1-4; 8 nucleotides match TRBD1. J was trimmed by 3 bases and V by 4 bases; bases with no gene match: 2. The CDR3 loop spans 14 amino acids. Looked up from germline, CDR1 is SGDLS and CDR2 is YYNGEE. CDR3 residues: CASSTQGANEKLFF. CDR3 DNA sequence: TGTGCCAGCAGCACACAGGGGGCTAATGAAAAACTGTTTTTT.

The V gene is TRBV29-1, the J gene TRBJ2-3; D may match TRBD1 or TRBD2 (6 bases each). The CDR3 consists of 14 residues. V dropped 4 bases and J dropped 2 bases, with 13 bases sitting between them. The germline gives CDR1 SQVTM, CDR2 ANQGSEA. CDR3 amino acids: CSVVRDTSTDTQYF. The CDR3 region has the DNA TGCAGCGTTGTGCGGGACACCTCCACAGATACGCAGTATTTT.

The V and J genes are TRBV19 and TRBJ1-2; D ambiguous. The CDR3 covers 13 residues. The germline V and J ends were trimmed by 5 bases and 4 bases, with 11 bases remaining between them. Germline V CDR1 and CDR2: LNHDA, SQIVND (reference sequence). The CDR3 sequence is CASSGTSGYGYTF. The CDR3 DNA follows: TGTGCCAGTAGTGGTACAAGCGGCTATGGCTACACCTTC. The full variable domain, completed using reference TRBV19 and TRBJ1-2, is DGGITQSPKYLFRKEGQNVTLSCEQNLNHDAMYWYRQDPGQGLRLIYYSQIVNDFQKGDIAEGYSVSREKKESFPLTVTSAQKNPTAFYLCASSGTSGYGYTFGSGTRLTVV.

The J gene is TRBJ1-1, the V gene TRBV6-1, with D possibly being TRBD1 (5 bases). V lost 5 bases to trimming and J lost 4 bases, with 11 bases between them. The length of the CDR3 is 13 residues. CDR1 and CDR2 from the germline V gene are MNHNS and SASEGT. The CDR3 DNA sequence: TGTGCCAGCAGTCTTAGTAGGGGCACTGAAGCTTTCTTT. Encoded protein: CASSLSRGTEAFF.